This T cell receptor (beta chain) was recovered during a study of beta chain features in type 1 diabetes. The isolated RNA, all of it, was reverse transcribed, so expressed TCRB transcripts were what got sequenced. Method: immunoSEQ multiplex PCR; TCRdb's copy keeps in-frame clones and lacks some. The repertoire consists of 640,000 or so clones, with under 15% occurring once and the leading ten covering less than 0.025%. Findings and caveats of the study: TCRB CDR3 length was moderately but significantly reduced in all four CD4+ subsets of Type 1 diabetes patients.

This clone was detected a few times. Its antigen is still unknown. The receptor's source is a young man with type 1 diabetes. The material sequenced was naive CD4+ T cells from blood.

In nucleotides, the CDR3 is TGTGCCAGCAGTTTAATGGGACAGGCTGGGGCCAACGTCCTGACTTTC. Translating gives CASSLMGQAGANVLTF. The chain uses TRBV28 and TRBJ2-6; 8 positions agree with TRBD1. Unmatched junction bases numbered 2, after V lost 2 bases and J lost 2 bases. This CDR3 region has 16 residues. The germline V gene encodes CDR1 MDHEN and CDR2 SYDVKM.